This record concerns one TCR beta chain sequence. Its antigen is as yet unknown. CDR3 length: 12 amino acids. V shed 5 bases and J 7 bases; nucleotides not matched to a gene: 4. Looked up from germline, CDR1 is SEHNR and CDR2 is FQNEAQ (reference sequence). This record comes from a study of regulatory T cells in long-lasting Graves disease. Study observations and caveats: Persistent patients had more shared public clonotypes (2,741) than new patients (around 950).

Arm-PCR of CDR3 regions with iRepertoire HTBI primers generated TCR beta libraries. TCRdb reanalysed the multiplex PCR reads using MiXCR and keeps one entry per CDR3 protein. The data hold 500,000 to 700,000 distinct CDR3 sequences, with 30% observed a single time. Time point of the sample: persistent/refractory GD, antithyroid drugs over 5 years with positive TRAb. Extracted RNA from PBMCs served as the source of the TCR library. The sequences come from peripheral blood mononuclear cells (PBMCs), collected when the disease was refractory, from a patient treated with antithyroid drugs. The chain recombines TRBV7-9 with TRBJ1-1, with 7 positions matching TRBD1. The clonotype comes from a female donor with Graves disease. CDR3 nucleotide sequence: TGTGCCAGCAGCCCAGGGACAGATGAAGCTTTCTTT. It translates to CASSPGTDEAFF.